The 20 T cell receptor beta chains presented below share a single source sample, sequenced in a study of Tregs in tolerant kidney transplant recipients. Clones were read by immunoSEQ multiplex PCR, and TCRdb kept only the in-frame ones, dropping some. The data contain around 70,000 clones, just under 95% of them seen just once; the ten biggest clones take up approximately 9.9%. The starting material was CD8+ T cells from blood, obtained before the transplant. The origin of the receptors is a human donor who received a combined kidney and bone marrow transplant.

CDR3 amino acids: CAWSSGTGDYEQYF. The CDR3 DNA reads TGTGCCTGGAGCTCCGGGACAGGGGACTACGAGCAGTACTTC. This rearrangement joins TRBV30 to TRBJ2-7, with TRBD1 matching 10 bases. Germline trimming cut 3 bases from V and 3 bases from J; bases unmatched to any gene: 5. CDR1 GTSNPN and CDR2 SVGIG come from the germline V gene (reference sequence). CDR3 length: 14 amino acids.

The chain couples TRBV7-6 to TRBJ2-1; 9 bases fit TRBD1. J lost 7 bases, V lost 4 bases, and 5 bases had no gene match. The CDR3 contains 14 residues. CDR1 is SGHVS and CDR2 is FNYEAQ in the germline V gene. The CDR3, as DNA: TGTGCCAGCAGCTCCGGGACAGGGCGTAATGAGCAGTTCTTC. Translating gives CASSSGTGRNEQFF.

This chain joins TRBV6-5 and TRBJ2-7; 7 bases are shared with TRBD1. Germline trimming cut 6 bases from V and 3 bases from J; bases unmatched to any gene: 8. Per the germline V gene, CDR1 is MNHEY and CDR2 is SVGAGI. The CDR3 is 14 amino acids. This chain's CDR3 is CASRVTGEIYEQYF. CDR3 DNA: TGTGCCAGCAGGGTTACAGGGGAGATCTACGAGCAGTACTTC.

This clone is a singleton in its sample. The chain couples TRBV5-1 to TRBJ1-2; no firm D call. Germline values: CDR1 SGHRS, CDR2 YFSETQ. V lost 4 bases to trimming and J lost 5 bases, with 15 bases between them. The CDR3 consists of 14 residues. The CDR3 reads CASSVGVMEYGYTF. The CDR3 DNA sequence: TGCGCCAGCAGCGTTGGAGTGATGGAGTATGGCTACACCTTC.

The chain combines TRBV10-2 with TRBJ1-5, with D perhaps matching TRBD1 (6 bases). CDR1 WSHSY and CDR2 SAAADI come from the germline V gene. Between the trimmed V and J ends, which lost 8 bases and 0 bases, there was a span of 8 bases. The CDR3 covers 13 residues. The CDR3 region is CASGTLSNQPQHF. The CDR3 DNA reads TGCGCCAGCGGGACACTTAGCAATCAGCCCCAGCATTTT.

The CDR3 sequence is CASSLAARVRDTQYF. The CDR3 DNA reads TGTGCCAGCAGCTTAGCCGCCAGGGTTCGAGATACGCAGTATTTT. The rearrangement uses TRBV7-9 and TRBJ2-3, with a tentative D call TRBD1 (5 bases). Germline V gene data show CDR1 as SEHNR and CDR2 as FQNEAQ (reference sequence). This CDR3 has 15 residues. V lost 0 bases to trimming and J lost 5 bases, with 12 bases between them.

The rearrangement links TRBV15 to TRBJ2-2; D is perhaps TRBD2 (5 bases). The germline V gene has CDR1 LNHNV and CDR2 YYDKDF (reference sequence). Trimming stripped 3 bases from V and 1 base from J, with 9 bases between. This CDR3 has 15 amino acids. The CDR3 reads CATSSPRGNTGELFF. DNA for the CDR3: TGTGCCACCAGCAGCCCCCGGGGGAACACCGGGGAGCTGTTTTTT.

The chain links TRBV19 to TRBJ2-7; TRBD1 aligns across 10 bases. V lost 7 bases and J lost 2; bases outside the gene matches: 5. The germline V gene encodes CDR1 LNHDA and CDR2 SQIVND (reference sequence). The CDR3 sequence is 14 residues long. The CDR3 DNA sequence: TGTGCCAGTACTGCCGGGACAGGGGCCTACGAGCAGTACTTC. Encoded protein: CASTAGTGAYEQYF. Looking up the rest from reference TRBV19 and TRBJ2-7 gives the full variable domain: DGGITQSPKYLFRKEGQNVTLSCEQNLNHDAMYWYRQDPGQGLRLIYYSQIVNDFQKGDIAEGYSVSREKKESFPLTVTSAQKNPTAFYLCASTAGTGAYEQYFGPGTRLTVT.

J is TRBJ2-5 and V is TRBV9, with TRBD1 matching over 10 bases. The CDR3 totals 17 residues. With 3 bases clipped from V and 5 bases from J, the junction kept 13 bases outside the gene matches. Germline lookup yields CDR1 SGDLS and CDR2 YYNGEE. The CDR3, as DNA: TGTGCCAGCAGCGACCCCCAGACAGGGGGCGCCGGGGAGACCCAGTACTTC. This gives the protein CASSDPQTGGAGETQYF. The whole variable domain, remainder taken from reference TRBV9 and TRBJ2-5, is DSGVTQTPKHLITATGQRVTLRCSPRSGDLSVYWYQQSLDQGLQFLIQYYNGEERAKGNILERFSAQQFPDLHSELNLSSLELGDSALYFCASSDPQTGGAGETQYFGPGTRLLVL.

This chain uses TRBV5-6 with TRBJ1-1, with TRBD1 matching 9 bases. J gave up 3 bases and V 6 bases, and 9 bases lay outside the gene matches. Germline values: CDR1 SGHDT, CDR2 YYEEEE. This CDR3 comprises 15 residues. CDR3 sequence reads: CASINYRGQDTEAFF. In DNA, the CDR3 is TGTGCCAGCATAAATTACAGGGGGCAGGACACTGAAGCTTTCTTT.

The genes are TRBV2 and TRBJ2-7; 9 nucleotides line up with TRBD1. V lost 1 base and J lost 1; bases outside the gene matches: 2. Germline V gene sequence: CDR1 SNHLY, CDR2 FYNNEI. This CDR3 region has 15 residues. For the CDR3, the DNA is TGTGCCAGCAGTGAAGGGACAGGGGAATCCTACGAGCAGTACTTC. Protein sequence: CASSEGTGESYEQYF.

This clone was counted only a few times. The gene calls are TRBV7-9 and TRBJ1-3; D gene uncertain. Germline CDR1 and CDR2: SEHNR and FQNEAQ (reference sequence). This CDR3 region has 15 residues. The V and J ends lost 5 bases and 0 bases respectively, with 11 bases between them. The CDR3 bases are TGTGCCAGCAGCCCTACTGTTTCCTCTGGAAACACCATATATTTT. It translates to CASSPTVSSGNTIYF.

The genes are TRBV6-5 and TRBJ2-7, with 8 bases lining up with TRBD1. The CDR3 totals 16 residues. V lost 0 bases, J lost 0 bases, and 4 bases stayed unmatched. CDR1 and CDR2 from the germline V gene are MNHEY and SVGAGI. Here the CDR3 DNA reads TGTGCCAGCAGTTACTCGGGACAGGTATCCTCCTACGAGCAGTACTTC. This codes for CASSYSGQVSSYEQYF.

The chain couples TRBV7-2 to TRBJ2-1, with 13 bases aligning to TRBD2. With V trimmed by 5 bases and J by 9 bases, 7 bases remained unmatched. The CDR3 spans 15 residues. The V gene's germline CDR1 is SGHTA and CDR2 FQGNSA. CDR3 DNA: TGTGCCAGCAGCCCTTGGACTAGCGGGGGAGGTGAGCAGTTCTTC. Translating gives CASSPWTSGGGEQFF.

This clone has only one observation. DNA of the CDR3: TGTGCCAGCAGCTCCCCCGTACAGGGTACGGGCACCGGGGAGCTGTTTTTT. This codes for CASSSPVQGTGTGELFF. The gene calls are TRBV5-4 and TRBJ2-2; tentatively, D is TRBD1 (6 bases). The CDR3 sequence is 17 residues long. CDR1 is SGHNT, CDR2 YYREEE, per germline (reference sequence). With 3 bases removed from V and 4 bases from J, the gap between germline ends came to 19 bases.

The chain combines TRBV6-5 with TRBJ2-7, with D perhaps matching TRBD1 (5 bases). The CDR3 spans 13 residues. Looked up from germline, CDR1 is MNHEY and CDR2 is SVGAGI. The ends were cut back, 8 bases at V and 2 bases at J, with 13 bases in the middle. The CDR3 sequence is CASYRFGTYEQYF. The DNA of the CDR3 is TGTGCCAGCTACAGGTTTGGTACCTACGAGCAGTACTTC.

The J gene is TRBJ2-1, the V gene TRBV9, with TRBD2 matching over 10 bases. CDR1 SGDLS and CDR2 YYNGEE come from the germline V gene. This CDR3 comprises 17 residues. V lost 3 bases to trimming and J lost 5 bases; unmatched junction nucleotides: 11. The CDR3 sequence is CASSDSPSSGSHNEQFF. CDR3 in DNA: TGTGCCAGCAGCGACTCCCCCTCTAGCGGGAGTCACAATGAGCAGTTCTTC.

This rearrangement joins TRBV9 to TRBJ2-3; 10 bases line up with TRBD2. The CDR3 has 16 amino acids. The trim removed 0 bases at V and 2 bases at J, leaving 3 bases unmatched. Looked up from germline, CDR1 is SGDLS and CDR2 is YYNGEE. DNA of the CDR3: TGTGCCAGCAGCGTAGAACTAGCGGGGACCACAGATACGCAGTATTTT. This sequence encodes CASSVELAGTTDTQYF.

The CDR3 reads CASSDGTGNTEAFF. The CDR3, as DNA: TGTGCCAGCAGCGACGGGACAGGGAACACTGAAGCTTTCTTT. The V and J genes are TRBV2 and TRBJ1-1; 8 bases align to TRBD1. The junction had 4 bases not matched to a gene; V was cut back by 6 bases and J by 1 base. The germline gives CDR1 SNHLY, CDR2 FYNNEI. The CDR3 extends over 14 amino acids.

The gene calls are TRBV6-6 and TRBJ2-7; 13 bases are shared with TRBD2. The CDR3 spans 16 residues. With 4 bases clipped from V and 2 bases from J, the junction kept 5 bases outside the gene matches. Germline loops: CDR1 MNHNY, CDR2 SVGAGI (reference sequence). CDR3 bases: TGTGCCAGCAGTTCCCCGACTAGCGGGGGGCCCTACGAGCAGTACTTC. It is translated as CASSSPTSGGPYEQYF.